This TCR beta chain was sequenced during a study of blood T cell repertoires in COVID-19. V was cut by 1 base and J by 9 bases, with 7 bases left in between. The CDR3 sequence is 13 residues long. Germline-derived CDR1 and CDR2 are LGHNA and YSLEER. Clones were sequenced by immunoSEQ multiplex PCR, and TCRdb holds only the in-frame ones, with some missing. The sample consists of roughly 350,000 clones, around 87% of them appearing once. Source material: peripheral blood. This chain joins TRBV4-3 and TRBJ1-6; D not certain. This clonotype originated in a woman under 40 with COVID-19, enrolled during active disease. The DNA of the CDR3 is TGCGCCAGCAGCCAAGTAAAGAGTTCACCCCTCCACTTT. This sequence encodes CASSQVKSSPLHF.